The present entry profiles one T cell receptor beta chain with its context. The target antigen is unknown. The record originates from a study of shared clonotypes between healthy human individuals. Naive CD8 cells lacked CD45RO, underwent positive selection for CCR7 and left out terminally differentiated effector memory CD45RA+ cells. This CDR3 spans 15 amino acids. Trimming took 1 base from V and 0 from J, leaving 10 bases between them. Germline values: CDR1 SQVTM, CDR2 ANQGSEA. The study ran the assay at deep level. Measured with immunoSEQ multiplex PCR; TCRdb has only the in-frame clones, and not every one. The data hold about 2.2 million clones, with 93% observed a single time. Findings and caveats of the study: The study's rarefaction showed incomplete sorted-subset sequencing despite large depth. In general, naive subsets displayed greater estimated richness than memory subsets did. Non-shared clonotypes had lower generation probabilities than clonotypes shared by all four sorted-subset donors.

The specimen sequenced was naive CD8+ T cells from PBMCs. The sequence was obtained from a man younger than 30 in good health. Some clones in this sample may be carry-over from other donors' samples. The J gene is TRBJ2-1, the V gene TRBV29-1; D might be TRBD1 (5 bases). CDR3 region: CSVEGGGRSYNEQFF. The DNA of the CDR3 is TGCAGCGTTGAAGGGGGCGGTCGCTCCTACAATGAGCAGTTCTTC.